This TCR beta chain came from a study of post-analysis software for immune sequencing data. The CDR3 totals 14 residues. Trimming cost V 7 bases and J 3 bases, with 15 bases left between them. CDR1 is MNHEY, CDR2 SVGEGT, per germline. Study results and caveats: Five or six TRBV segments (TRBV5-6, TRBV5-1 and TRBV20-1 among them) occurred more frequently in patients than in controls.

The TCR beta cDNA libraries contained unique molecular identifiers. TCRdb itself ran the PCR reads through MiXCR, one entry per CDR3 protein. The sample lists roughly 800,000 distinct CDR3 sequences, around 42% occurring once. Comment on this clonotype: Its antigen is currently unknown.

V gene TRBV6-2 or TRBV6-3 combines with J gene TRBJ1-1; D is unclear. The specimen sequenced was blood. The sequence was obtained from a girl aged 10-17 years with multiple sclerosis. The CDR3 DNA reads TGTGCCAGCAACGTGGGCTCGAGGGACACTGAAGCTTTCTTT. Encoded protein: CASNVGSRDTEAFF.